These T cell receptor beta chains were read from a single sample in a study of cytomegalovirus exposure and HLA in healthy donors. Measured with immunoSEQ multiplex PCR; TCRdb has only the in-frame clones, and not every one. The sample consists of more than 150,000 clones, 88% of them appearing once. The sequenced sample consisted of PBMCs. The receptors shown here come from a man aged 18 to 30 in good health and CMV-seronegative. Each CDR3 is given with its conserved first and last residue. A D gene is named only where the DNA matches it firmly. Some rows mark clone size as missing; the rest say once, few, many or name a class of expanded clone.

v_gene	abundance	d_gene	j_gene	CDR3aa	CDR3nt
TRBV2	-	-	TRBJ2-7	CASGQGPGNEQYF	TGTGCCAGCGGGCAGGGCCCAGGGAACGAGCAGTACTTC
TRBV6-5	-	-	TRBJ1-3	CASSSLGHGNTIYF	TGTGCCAGCAGTTCCCTGGGACACGGAAACACCATATATTTT
TRBV30	-	-	TRBJ1-1	CAWSPMGRGLNTEAFF	TGTGCCTGGAGTCCAATGGGGAGGGGATTGAACACTGAAGCTTTCTTT
TRBV5-1	once	-	TRBJ2-4	CASSPRAGQNAKNIQYF	TGCGCCAGCAGCCCTAGGGCGGGGCAAAACGCCAAAAACATTCAGTACTTC
TRBV5-4	-	-	TRBJ1-4	CASSPTAGNEKLFF	TGTGCCAGCAGCCCCACCGCGGGGAATGAAAAACTGTTTTTT
TRBV7-2	once	TRBD2	TRBJ2-3	CASSLGTRKYF	TGTGCCAGCAGCCTTGGGACTAGAAAGTATTTT
TRBV5-4	-	TRBD2	TRBJ2-7	CASSLGSSGYPYEQYF	TGTGCCAGCAGCTTGGGTTCTAGCGGGTACCCCTACGAGCAGTACTTC
TRBV27	-	-	TRBJ1-4	CASRPRGGTYQDLFF	TGTGCCAGCAGACCAAGGGGGGGGACTTACCAAGATCTGTTTTTT
TRBV13	-	TRBD2	TRBJ2-7	CASSLGTSGSPNEQYF	TGTGCCAGCAGCTTGGGGACTAGCGGGAGTCCCAACGAGCAGTACTTC
TRBV27	-	TRBD1	TRBJ2-7	CASSLYGTGSYEQYF	TGTGCCAGCAGTTTATACGGGACAGGATCCTACGAGCAGTACTTC
TRBV4-2	-	-	TRBJ2-5	CASSQDQGQETQYF	TGTGCCAGCAGCCAAGACCAGGGGCAAGAGACCCAGTACTTC
TRBV28	-	-	TRBJ2-3	CASSVTGWGTDTQYF	TGTGCCAGCAGTGTGACAGGCTGGGGGACAGATACGCAGTATTTT
TRBV7-6	-	-	TRBJ2-2	CASSLRNTGELFF	TGTGCCAGCAGCTTGAGGAACACCGGGGAGTTGTTTTTT
TRBV2	-	-	TRBJ1-4	CASSEASKGEKLFF	TGTGCCAGCAGTGAAGCCTCCAAGGGGGAAAAACTGTTTTTT
TRBV5-6	-	TRBD2	TRBJ2-7	CASLLAGAYEQYF	TGTGCCAGCCTCCTAGCGGGAGCCTACGAGCAGTACTTC
TRBV28	-	TRBD2	TRBJ2-2	CATTGLAENTGELFF	TGTGCAACGACCGGACTAGCGGAAAACACCGGGGAGCTGTTTTTT
TRBV27	-	TRBD2	TRBJ2-1	CASSPGLAVYNEQFF	TGTGCCAGCAGTCCAGGACTAGCTGTCTACAATGAGCAGTTCTTC
TRBV29-1	-	-	TRBJ1-1	CSVERAGVISEAFF	TGCAGCGTTGAGCGGGCAGGGGTAATTTCTGAAGCTTTCTTT
TRBV27	-	-	TRBJ1-6	CASSLSGGYFFSPLHF	TGTGCCAGCAGTTTATCGGGGGGGTATTTCTTTTCACCCCTCCACTTT
TRBV5-1	once	-	TRBJ2-1	CASSGLLAESSYNEQFF	TGCGCCAGCAGTGGTCTGCTTGCCGAGAGCTCCTACAATGAGCAGTTCTTC
TRBV28	-	-	TRBJ2-3	CASSLTELVDTQYF	TGTGCCAGCAGTTTAACCGAGCTAGTAGATACGCAGTATTTT
TRBV7-9	-	-	TRBJ1-3	CASSFNSGNTIYF	TGTGCCAGCAGCTTCAACTCTGGAAACACCATATATTTT
TRBV14	-	-	TRBJ1-3	CASSQDLGVNTIYF	TGTGCCAGCAGCCAAGATCTGGGAGTAAACACCATATATTTT
TRBV21-1	once	-	TRBJ1-2	CASSKSDQGGYGYTF	TGTGCCAGCAGCAAATCCGACCAGGGGGGCTATGGCTACACCTTC
TRBV7-8	-	TRBD1	TRBJ2-7	CASSTRDRELYEQYF	TGTGCCAGCAGCACACGGGACAGGGAATTGTACGAGCAGTACTTC
TRBV4-2	-	-	TRBJ2-1	CASSAIKGDNEQFF	TGTGCCAGCAGCGCGATAAAGGGGGACAATGAGCAGTTCTTC
TRBV6-1	-	TRBD2	TRBJ2-7	CASSGGTQEREKFYEQYF	TGTGCCAGCAGTGGTGGGACTCAGGAGCGGGAGAAATTTTACGAGCAGTACTTC
TRBV28	-	-	TRBJ1-5	CASSIQGTSNQPQHF	TGTGCCAGCAGTATACAGGGAACTAGCAATCAGCCCCAGCATTTT
TRBV7-9	few	-	TRBJ1-5	CASTDSNQPQHF	TGTGCCAGTACAGATAGCAATCAGCCCCAGCATTTT
TRBV6-1	-	-	TRBJ1-3	CASSPDRRGGNTIYF	TGTGCCAGCAGTCCCGACCGCAGGGGTGGAAACACCATATATTTT